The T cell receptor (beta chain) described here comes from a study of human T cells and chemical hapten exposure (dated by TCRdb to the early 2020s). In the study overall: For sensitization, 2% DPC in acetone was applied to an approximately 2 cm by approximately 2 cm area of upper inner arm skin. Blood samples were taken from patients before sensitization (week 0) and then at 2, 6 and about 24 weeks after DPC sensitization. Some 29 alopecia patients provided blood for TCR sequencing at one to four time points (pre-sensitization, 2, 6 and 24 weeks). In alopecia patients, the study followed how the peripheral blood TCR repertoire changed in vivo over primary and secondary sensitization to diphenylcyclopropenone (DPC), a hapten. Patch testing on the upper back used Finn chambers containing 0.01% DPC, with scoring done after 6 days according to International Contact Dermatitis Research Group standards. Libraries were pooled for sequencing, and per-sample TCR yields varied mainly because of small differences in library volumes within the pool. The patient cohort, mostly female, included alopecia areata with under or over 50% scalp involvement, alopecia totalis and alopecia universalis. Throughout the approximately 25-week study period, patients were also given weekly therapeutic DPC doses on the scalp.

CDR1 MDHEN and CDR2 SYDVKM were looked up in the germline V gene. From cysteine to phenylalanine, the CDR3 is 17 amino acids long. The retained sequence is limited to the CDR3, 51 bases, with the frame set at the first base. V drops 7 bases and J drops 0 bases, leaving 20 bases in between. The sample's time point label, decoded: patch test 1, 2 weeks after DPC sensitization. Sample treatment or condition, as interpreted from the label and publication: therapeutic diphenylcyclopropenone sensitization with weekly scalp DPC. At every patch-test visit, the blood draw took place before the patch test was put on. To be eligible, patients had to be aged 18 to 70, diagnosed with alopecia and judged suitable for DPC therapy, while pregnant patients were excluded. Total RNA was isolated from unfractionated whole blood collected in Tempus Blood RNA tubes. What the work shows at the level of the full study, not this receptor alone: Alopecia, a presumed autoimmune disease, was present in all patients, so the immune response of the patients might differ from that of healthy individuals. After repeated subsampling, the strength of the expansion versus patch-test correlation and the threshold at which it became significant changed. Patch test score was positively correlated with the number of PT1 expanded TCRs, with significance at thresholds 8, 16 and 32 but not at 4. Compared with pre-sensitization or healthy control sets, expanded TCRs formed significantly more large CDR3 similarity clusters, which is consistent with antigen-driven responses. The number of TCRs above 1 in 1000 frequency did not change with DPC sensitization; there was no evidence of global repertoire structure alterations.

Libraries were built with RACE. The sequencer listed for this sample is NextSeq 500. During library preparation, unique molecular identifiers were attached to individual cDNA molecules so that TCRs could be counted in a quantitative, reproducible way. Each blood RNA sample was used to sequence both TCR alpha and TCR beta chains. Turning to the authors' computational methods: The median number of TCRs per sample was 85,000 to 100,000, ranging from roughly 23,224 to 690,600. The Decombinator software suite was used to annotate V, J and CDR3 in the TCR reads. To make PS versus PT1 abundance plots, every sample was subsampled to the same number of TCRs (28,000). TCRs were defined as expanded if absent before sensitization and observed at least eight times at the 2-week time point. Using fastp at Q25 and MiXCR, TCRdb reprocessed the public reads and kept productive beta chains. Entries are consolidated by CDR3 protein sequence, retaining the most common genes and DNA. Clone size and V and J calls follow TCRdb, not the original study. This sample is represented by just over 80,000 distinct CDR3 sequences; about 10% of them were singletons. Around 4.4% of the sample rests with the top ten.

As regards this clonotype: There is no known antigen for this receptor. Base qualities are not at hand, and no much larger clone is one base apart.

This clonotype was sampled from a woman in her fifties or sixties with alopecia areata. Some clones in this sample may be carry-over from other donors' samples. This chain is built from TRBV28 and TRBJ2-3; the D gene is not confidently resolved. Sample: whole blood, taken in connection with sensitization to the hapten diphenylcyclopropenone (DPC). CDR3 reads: CASITPRAVTSTDTQYF. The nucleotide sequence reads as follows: TGTGCCAGCATTACCCCCCGGGCGGTCACTAGCACAGATACGCAGTATTTT.